This record concerns one TCR beta chain sequence. What it binds is unknown. PCR used 60 Vbeta primers and 13 Jbeta primers. The table came from immunoSEQ multiplex PCR; TCRdb's copy has only in-frame clones and leaves some out. Seen here are about 140,000 clones, 78% observed once, and the top ten hold less than 3.5%. In germline, CDR1 is MNHEY, CDR2 SVGAGI. V shed 5 bases, J shed 1 base, and the junction held 3 bases outside the gene matches. The CDR3 is made up of 14 amino acids. The sample originates from a study of cytomegalovirus exposure and HLA in healthy donors. Whole-study findings and limits: Within the data, a cluster of highly shared sequence variants was likely a sequencing artifact. Several of the most significant clusters were apparently associated with common viral pathogens in a later analysis.

Sequencing input: PBMCs. This chain connects TRBV6-5 to TRBJ1-1; 8 positions agree with TRBD1. This TCR was recovered from a male donor in good health and CMV-seronegative. CDR3 nucleotides: TGTGCCAGCAGTCCCAGGGGGCGGAACACTGAAGCTTTCTTT. Amino acid sequence: CASSPRGRNTEAFF.